A selection of T cell receptor beta chains follows, all from one sample in a study of shared clonotypes between healthy human individuals. Libraries were prepared by immunoSEQ multiplex PCR; TCRdb keeps only in-frame clonotypes and omits some of them. Counted here are 700,000 to 950,000 clones, 90% to 98% occurring once; the ten biggest clones make up under 0.3%. The sample comprised naive CD8+ T cells sorted from blood. The receptors were gathered from a man aged 25 to 40 in good health. Each CDR3 is given with its conserved first and last residue. D genes are given only for firm matches. Part of the rows lack a size; the others show once, few, many or a class for expanded clones.

CDR3nt,CDR3aa,d_gene,j_gene,abundance,v_gene
TGTGCCAGCAGTCCTTACAGGGGTAGAAACTACGAGCAGTACTTC,CASSPYRGRNYEQYF,TRBD1,TRBJ2-7,NA,TRBV2
TGCAGCGTTGGGGAGATAGGGGCCAACGTCCTGACTTTC,CSVGEIGANVLTF,NA,TRBJ2-6,NA,TRBV29-1
TGTGCCAGCAGTGAAATGGGGGTGAGGACTGAAGCTTTCTTT,CASSEMGVRTEAFF,NA,TRBJ1-1,NA,TRBV6-1
TGTGCCAGCAGCGGCAGGGGCTCTGGAAACACCATATATTTT,CASSGRGSGNTIYF,NA,TRBJ1-3,NA,TRBV5-4
TGTGCCAGCAGTTCCCTCGAAGATACGCAGTATTTT,CASSSLEDTQYF,NA,TRBJ2-3,NA,TRBV6-6
TGTGCCAGCAGTTACTCGGGACGAAGCACAGATACGCAGTATTTT,CASSYSGRSTDTQYF,NA,TRBJ2-3,NA,TRBV6-6
TGTGCCAGCAGCCAGAGCTCCTACGAGCAGTACTTC,CASSQSSYEQYF,NA,TRBJ2-7,NA,TRBV6-4
TGCGCCAGCAGCCAAGAATTTGAGGGAGCCTACGAGCAGTACTTC,CASSQEFEGAYEQYF,NA,TRBJ2-7,NA,TRBV4-3
TGTGCCAGCAGCTCGACAGGGACAGGATCCTACGAGCAGTACTTC,CASSSTGTGSYEQYF,TRBD1,TRBJ2-7,NA,TRBV13
TGCGCCAGCAGCCGACTACAGGGTAGCAATCAGCCCCAGCATTTT,CASSRLQGSNQPQHF,NA,TRBJ1-5,NA,TRBV4-3
TGTGCCATCAGTGCTAGTTACGAGCAGTACTTC,CAISASYEQYF,NA,TRBJ2-7,NA,TRBV10-3
TGTGCCAGCAGCCCGAAACAGGGAGGGGGCTACACCTTC,CASSPKQGGGYTF,NA,TRBJ1-2,NA,TRBV14
TGTGCCAGCAGCTCCTCCTTGACTAGATGGGAGCAGTACTTC,CASSSSLTRWEQYF,NA,TRBJ2-7,NA,TRBV13
TGCGCCAGCAGCCCGGGATTAAACTACAATGAGCAGTTCTTC,CASSPGLNYNEQFF,NA,TRBJ2-1,NA,TRBV5-1
TGTGCCAGCAGTTACTCGAGGACACAAAGGGAGACCCAGTACTTC,CASSYSRTQRETQYF,NA,TRBJ2-5,NA,TRBV6-5
TGTGCCAGCTCCGGTAGGGCCGGAAACATTCAGTACTTC,CASSGRAGNIQYF,NA,TRBJ2-4,NA,TRBV7-7
TGTGCCTGCGGGCCGAGGAACACTGAAGCTTTCTTT,CACGPRNTEAFF,NA,TRBJ1-1,NA,TRBV15
TGCAGCGCCTGGTACAATGAGCAGTTCTTC,CSAWYNEQFF,NA,TRBJ2-1,NA,TRBV29-1
TGCGCCAGCAGCGCGGGGCCCGGAAACACCATATATTTT,CASSAGPGNTIYF,NA,TRBJ1-3,NA,TRBV5-1
TGTGCCAGCAGCTTAGTGGGGAATGAGCAGTTCTTC,CASSLVGNEQFF,NA,TRBJ2-1,once,TRBV13
TGCGCCAGCAAACTTCGGCTCTCAGCGGGAGATGAGACCCAGTACTTC,CASKLRLSAGDETQYF,TRBD2,TRBJ2-5,NA,TRBV4-1
TGTGCCAGCAGCCAGACTAGCGACACAGATACGCAGTATTTT,CASSQTSDTDTQYF,TRBD2,TRBJ2-3,NA,TRBV28
TGTGCCAGCAGTCCCAACCCTGTACAGCCCCAGCATTTT,CASSPNPVQPQHF,NA,TRBJ1-5,NA,TRBV28
TGTGCCAGCAGTTACTCGGGGTGGGGCTACGAGCAGTACTTC,CASSYSGWGYEQYF,NA,TRBJ2-7,NA,TRBV6-5
TGTGCCAGCAGCTTGTCCTGGGGCAGGACAGATACGCAGTATTTT,CASSLSWGRTDTQYF,NA,TRBJ2-3,once,TRBV5-5
TGTGCCAGCTCCCCCCGAGGGGGCCGTCAAGAGACCCAGTACTTC,CASSPRGGRQETQYF,TRBD1,TRBJ2-5,NA,TRBV27
TGTGCCAGCAGCTTAGGTCAGTGGACCCACGAGCAGTACTTC,CASSLGQWTHEQYF,NA,TRBJ2-7,NA,TRBV7-8
TGTGCCAGCAGTTCCGAAGCAGGGTTCGCTGAAGCTTTCTTT,CASSSEAGFAEAFF,NA,TRBJ1-1,NA,TRBV27
TGTGCCAGCAGTACGACAGGGCTAGATGAAAAACTGTTTTTT,CASSTTGLDEKLFF,TRBD1,TRBJ1-4,NA,TRBV6-5
TGTGCCAGCAGTTTATTTCCCTGGACGGACTTAGGTCAGCCCCAGCATTTT,CASSLFPWTDLGQPQHF,NA,TRBJ1-5,NA,TRBV27
TGTGCCAGCACCCTGGCTAGCGACCCATTCTACGAGCAGTACTTC,CASTLASDPFYEQYF,NA,TRBJ2-7,NA,TRBV7-9
TGTGCCAGCAGCCCCACGGCAGGTTCCTACGAGCAGTACTTC,CASSPTAGSYEQYF,NA,TRBJ2-7,once,TRBV9
TGTGCCAGCAGTGAAGGGGATAGCTCCTACAATGAGCAGTTCTTC,CASSEGDSSYNEQFF,NA,TRBJ2-1,NA,TRBV6-1
TGTGCCAGCAGCTTGGTGGGCGGGAGTGACGAGCAGTACTTC,CASSLVGGSDEQYF,TRBD2,TRBJ2-7,NA,TRBV7-3
TGTGCCAGCAGCGAACAAGCGGGAGGGATCTACAATGAGCAGTTCTTC,CASSEQAGGIYNEQFF,TRBD2,TRBJ2-1,NA,TRBV2
TGTGCCAGCAGCTTGGAGACTAATGAAAAACTGTTTTTT,CASSLETNEKLFF,NA,TRBJ1-4,NA,TRBV5-6
TGTGCCAGTGAACCGTACAGGGGTGGCAATCAGCCCCAGCATTTT,CASEPYRGGNQPQHF,TRBD1,TRBJ1-5,NA,TRBV19
TGTGCCAGCAGTGCAACCACATCCAGCTCCTACGAGCAGTACTTC,CASSATTSSSYEQYF,NA,TRBJ2-7,NA,TRBV6-1
TGTGCCAGCTCACCACTGGGCAGTTATACCACTGAAGCTTTCTTT,CASSPLGSYTTEAFF,NA,TRBJ1-1,once,TRBV18
TGTGCCAGCAGTTGGCAGGGTCGGTACAATGAGCAGTTCTTC,CASSWQGRYNEQFF,NA,TRBJ2-1,once,TRBV27
TGTGCCAGCAGCTTAGTATCCGGGACGAAGCGATACGAGCAGTACTTC,CASSLVSGTKRYEQYF,NA,TRBJ2-7,NA,TRBV7-9
TGTGCCAGCAGTGGAATCTACTACGAGCAGTACTTC,CASSGIYYEQYF,NA,TRBJ2-7,few,TRBV6-6
TGTGCCAGCAGGACTGGGGGACTAGCGTGGGAGCAGTACTTC,CASRTGGLAWEQYF,TRBD2,TRBJ2-7,NA,TRBV2
TGTGCCAGCAGCGTCCTCACTGGGCTAGCGGGACCCACAGATACGCAGTATTTT,CASSVLTGLAGPTDTQYF,TRBD2,TRBJ2-3,NA,TRBV9
TGTGCCAGCAGTTACAGGGCCGCCGCAACTAATGAAAAACTGTTTTTT,CASSYRAAATNEKLFF,NA,TRBJ1-4,NA,TRBV6-5
TGCGCCAGCAGCTTGGCCGATAGCGGGAGGTACCAAGAGACCCAGTACTTC,CASSLADSGRYQETQYF,TRBD2,TRBJ2-5,NA,TRBV5-1
TGTGCCAGCAGCCCCCCCGGGGACGGATACGAGCAGTACTTC,CASSPPGDGYEQYF,NA,TRBJ2-7,NA,TRBV7-9
TGTGCCACCTCAACCCGTGCGGGAGGTGCGCAGTATTTT,CATSTRAGGAQYF,TRBD2,TRBJ2-3,NA,TRBV14
TGTGCCAGTAGGGACAGTTTCTACGGGGAGCTGTTTTTT,CASRDSFYGELFF,NA,TRBJ2-2,NA,TRBV19
TGCGCCAGCAGCCAAGTCAGGGGGCCGGATGAAAAACTGTTTTTT,CASSQVRGPDEKLFF,TRBD1,TRBJ1-4,NA,TRBV4-1
TGCAGCGTTGAAGAGAGGCGTAACAATGAGCAGTTCTTC,CSVEERRNNEQFF,NA,TRBJ2-1,NA,TRBV29-1
TGTGCCAGCGGCCCCACTTACGAGCAGTACTTC,CASGPTYEQYF,NA,TRBJ2-7,NA,TRBV5-5
TGCAGCGTTGAAGAAAGGGGTACGAGTCACACCGGGGAGCTGTTTTTT,CSVEERGTSHTGELFF,NA,TRBJ2-2,NA,TRBV29-1
TGTGCCATCAGGGGGACTAGCGGGAGTGACGAGCAGTACTTC,CAIRGTSGSDEQYF,TRBD2,TRBJ2-7,NA,TRBV10-3
TGTGCCAGCGAGGGCGGTCTTGAGACCCAGTACTTC,CASEGGLETQYF,NA,TRBJ2-5,NA,TRBV7-8
TGCGCCAGCAGCTCCACAGGTTCCGTAGTGGCTACGCAGTATTTT,CASSSTGSVVATQYF,NA,TRBJ2-3,NA,TRBV5-1
TGTGCCAGCAGCGTAGAAGGCGGGAGGGATTACGAGCAGTACTTC,CASSVEGGRDYEQYF,TRBD2,TRBJ2-7,NA,TRBV9
TGTGCCAGCAGCTTAGGTCAGCTTACAAGGAAGTCCTACGAGCAGTACTTC,CASSLGQLTRKSYEQYF,NA,TRBJ2-7,NA,TRBV5-5
TGCAGCGTTGTTGGTACTAGCACAGATACGCAGTATTTT,CSVVGTSTDTQYF,NA,TRBJ2-3,NA,TRBV29-1